The 5 T cell receptor beta chains given below trace back to one sample, sequenced in a study of Graves' ophthalmopathy and Graves' hyperthyroidism. Amplification of TCR beta CDR3 regions used RNA transcripts. An opening RT-PCR round employed HTBI primers and preceded a second-round multiplex PCR. TCRdb processed the multiplex PCR reads anew with MiXCR; each CDR3 protein has one entry. Altogether around 400,000 distinct CDR3 sequences are present, about 21% being singletons, with the ten largest covering around 3.1%. Sequenced material: peripheral blood. Receptors were obtained from a woman between 18 and 30 years old with stable Graves' hyperthyroidism.

The sample holds many counts of this clonotype. The J gene is TRBJ2-6, the V gene TRBV7-2, with no clear D. CDR1 is SGHTA, CDR2 FQGNSA, per germline. V was trimmed by 1 base and J by 2 bases, leaving 6 bases between them. The CDR3 runs to 15 residues. CDR3 protein: CASSLGGAGANVLTF. The CDR3 region has the DNA TGTGCCAGCAGCTTAGGAGGCGCTGGGGCCAACGTCCTGACTTTC.

This clonotype appeared many times. The chain is built from TRBV6-4 and TRBJ1-1; 7 positions agree with TRBD1. Trimming at V came to 6 bases and at J to 4 bases, leaving 17 bases not matched to a gene. The germline CDR1 and CDR2 sequences are MRHNA and SNTAGT. The CDR3 contains 17 residues. CDR3 loop: CASRPPGQPPLGTEAFF. The CDR3 DNA sequence: TGTGCCAGCAGACCTCCGGGACAGCCACCGTTGGGCACTGAAGCTTTCTTT.

Details on this clonotype: Compared with germline, one end of the junction differs, possibly owing to a read error. The chain recombines TRBV11-2 with TRBJ1-1; D may be TRBD1 (6 bases). Germline assignment: CDR1 SGHAT and CDR2 FQNNGV. This CDR3 comprises 15 residues. CDR3 sequence (DNA): TGTGCCAGCAGGTTAGAGGACAGACTGAACACTGAAGCTTTCTTT. This sequence encodes CASRLEDRLNTEAFF.

This clonotype has a handful of counts. V usage is TRBV5-1 and J usage is TRBJ2-5; possibly TRBD1 for D (8 bases). V was trimmed by 3 bases and J by 5 bases, leaving 17 bases between them. Germline loops: CDR1 SGHRS, CDR2 YFSETQ. There are 15 residues in the CDR3. The CDR3 nucleotides read TGCGCCAGCAGCTCCCTAACAGGGGGAGGGGAGACCCAGTACTTC. It encodes CASSSLTGGGETQYF.

This clonotype was observed at least ten times. V usage is TRBV6-5 and J usage is TRBJ1-5; 9 bases map to TRBD1. Trimming removed 4 bases from V and 3 bases from J; junction bases left unmatched: 10. There are 17 residues in the CDR3. Germline V lookup: CDR1 MNHEY, CDR2 SVGAGI. The CDR3 nucleotides read TGTGCCAGCAGTTCGTCTTACAGGGGGCACGACAATCAGCCCCAGCATTTT. Its protein is CASSSSYRGHDNQPQHF.